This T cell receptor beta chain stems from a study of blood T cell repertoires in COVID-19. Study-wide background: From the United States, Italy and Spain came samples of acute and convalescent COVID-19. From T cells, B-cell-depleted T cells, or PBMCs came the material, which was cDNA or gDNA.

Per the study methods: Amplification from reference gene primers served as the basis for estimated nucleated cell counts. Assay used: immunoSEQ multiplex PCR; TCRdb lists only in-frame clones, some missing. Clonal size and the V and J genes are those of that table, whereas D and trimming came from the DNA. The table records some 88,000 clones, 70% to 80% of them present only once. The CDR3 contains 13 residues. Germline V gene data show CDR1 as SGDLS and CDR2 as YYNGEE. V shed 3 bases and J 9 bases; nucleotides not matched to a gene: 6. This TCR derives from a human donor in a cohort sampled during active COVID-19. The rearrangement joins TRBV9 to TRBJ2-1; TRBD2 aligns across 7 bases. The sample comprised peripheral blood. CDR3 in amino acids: CASSAGGAAEQFF. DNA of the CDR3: TGTGCCAGCAGCGCGGGGGGTGCCGCTGAGCAGTTCTTC.